Listed below are T cell receptor beta chains from one sample, sequenced in a study of T cell repertoires in cytomegalovirus infection. TCRdb recomputed calls from the reads with MiXCR, one row per CDR3 protein. The sample has 71,000 or so distinct CDR3 sequences; about 20% are singletons. Their target antigens are unknown. The sample consisted of CD8+ T cells from cultured PBMCs, taken from culture after CMV antigen stimulation. The receptors were gathered from a human donor in good health (CMV status not recorded). Some clones in this sample may be carry-over from other donors' samples. The CDR3 runs from the conserved cysteine through the conserved F or W. Fields, in order: V gene, CDR3 protein.

v_gene: TRBV7-9
CDR3aa: CASSFGETGGSYGYTF

v_gene: TRBV6-5
CDR3aa: CASSYSGTVGDTQYF

v_gene: TRBV5-4
CDR3aa: CASSSYRGQNTGELFF

v_gene: TRBV27
CDR3aa: CASSGDSNQPQHF

v_gene: TRBV9
CDR3aa: CASSAGDRVGGGYTF

v_gene: TRBV6-1
CDR3aa: CASSEWIVANQPQHF

v_gene: TRBV7-8
CDR3aa: CASNPLGGAKDTQYF

v_gene: TRBV7-8
CDR3aa: CASSLPPEDGTGLGYGYTF

v_gene: TRBV7-9
CDR3aa: CASSLVAGGNTEAFF

v_gene: TRBV19
CDR3aa: CASGHPGQERYGYTF

v_gene: TRBV7-2
CDR3aa: CASSLNPASTDTQYF

v_gene: TRBV7-8
CDR3aa: CASSLTLAKMSEQFF

v_gene: TRBV6-6
CDR3aa: CASSSRQGAGQPQHF

v_gene: TRBV7-2
CDR3aa: CASSLEGSEAFF

v_gene: TRBV6-2/TRBV6-3
CDR3aa: CASSYVPVLDQPQHF

v_gene: TRBV7-8
CDR3aa: CASSLGGGGNRGGQPQHF

v_gene: TRBV19
CDR3aa: CATYLCARARLANYGYTF

v_gene: TRBV6-2/TRBV6-3
CDR3aa: CASSYGTSADTQYF

v_gene: TRBV7-2
CDR3aa: CASSLGASGGNEQFF

v_gene: TRBV5-6
CDR3aa: CASSLLGDGTYGYTF

v_gene: TRBV12-3/TRBV12-4
CDR3aa: CASSSDSYEQYF

v_gene: TRBV27
CDR3aa: CASSLSGVGGYTF

v_gene: TRBV9
CDR3aa: CASSLNRNTEAFF

v_gene: TRBV20-1
CDR3aa: CSARDRSGYSNQPQHF

v_gene: TRBV7-2
CDR3aa: CASSPDRLGIRQNNEQFF

v_gene: TRBV7-8
CDR3aa: CASSLEVAADTQYF

v_gene: TRBV5-6
CDR3aa: CASSSPGQHPEAFF

v_gene: TRBV4-1
CDR3aa: CASSPGGDRGGTEAFF

v_gene: TRBV7-9
CDR3aa: CASSHEGFNYGYTF

v_gene: TRBV11-2
CDR3aa: CASSLGQQETQYF

v_gene: TRBV7-3
CDR3aa: CASSLIRGQTYEQYF

v_gene: TRBV7-9
CDR3aa: CASSAELLYGYTF

v_gene: TRBV19
CDR3aa: CARRGSGAFNEKLFF

v_gene: TRBV29-1
CDR3aa: CSVAHSMNTEAFF

v_gene: TRBV2
CDR3aa: CASSDRSGYYEQYF

v_gene: TRBV12-3/TRBV12-4
CDR3aa: CASSLALESNQPQHF

v_gene: TRBV12-3/TRBV12-4
CDR3aa: CASSPDRANQPQHF

v_gene: TRBV29-1
CDR3aa: CSVVHRNSYEQYF

v_gene: TRBV7-8
CDR3aa: CASSFTGTVNGDTEAFF

v_gene: TRBV12-3/TRBV12-4
CDR3aa: CASSFGQGRETFF

v_gene: TRBV6-2/TRBV6-3
CDR3aa: CASSSPSGSDTGELFF

v_gene: TRBV12-3/TRBV12-4
CDR3aa: CASSFPDREGYTF

v_gene: TRBV7-8
CDR3aa: CASRAGQGPSYEQYF

v_gene: TRBV6-5
CDR3aa: CASRRTGASTDTQYF

v_gene: TRBV6-5
CDR3aa: CASSYFDRDRADYGYTF

v_gene: TRBV11-2
CDR3aa: CASSPPGTGVLYEQYF

v_gene: TRBV5-5
CDR3aa: CASTQTLGTNYGYTF

v_gene: TRBV12-3/TRBV12-4
CDR3aa: CASSLARREVYGYTF

v_gene: TRBV20-1
CDR3aa: CSARDQGNRGPTEAFF

v_gene: TRBV7-8
CDR3aa: CASSSGGSNYGYTF

v_gene: TRBV19
CDR3aa: CASSIGRDAIYEQYF

v_gene: TRBV2
CDR3aa: CASSSGSDTQYF

v_gene: TRBV18
CDR3aa: CASSPRRPGYGYTF

v_gene: TRBV7-6
CDR3aa: CASSLVGGGPLYEQYF

v_gene: TRBV7-8
CDR3aa: CASSLGGSSDEQFF

v_gene: TRBV4-3
CDR3aa: CASSQVWGFQPQHF

v_gene: TRBV9
CDR3aa: CASSVDGISTDTQYF